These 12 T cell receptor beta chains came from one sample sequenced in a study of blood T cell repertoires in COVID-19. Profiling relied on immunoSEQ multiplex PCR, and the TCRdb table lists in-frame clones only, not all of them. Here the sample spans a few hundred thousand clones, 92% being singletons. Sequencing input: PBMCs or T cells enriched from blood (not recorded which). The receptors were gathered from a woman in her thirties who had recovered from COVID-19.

The CDR3 DNA follows: TGTGCCCCTGCCAGGGACACCGGGGAGCTGTTTTTT. It translates to CAPARDTGELFF. The J gene is TRBJ2-2, the V gene TRBV24-1, with a tentative D call TRBD1 (5 bases). Trimming left V 12 bases short and J 3 bases short, with 10 bases between. Germline V gene data show CDR1 as KGHDR and CDR2 as SFDVKD. CDR3 length equals 12 residues.

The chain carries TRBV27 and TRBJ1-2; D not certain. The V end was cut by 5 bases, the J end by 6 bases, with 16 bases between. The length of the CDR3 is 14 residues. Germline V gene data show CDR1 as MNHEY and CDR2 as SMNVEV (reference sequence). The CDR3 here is CASSPIPQVNGYTF. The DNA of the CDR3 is TGTGCCAGCAGTCCTATTCCTCAAGTCAATGGCTACACCTTC.

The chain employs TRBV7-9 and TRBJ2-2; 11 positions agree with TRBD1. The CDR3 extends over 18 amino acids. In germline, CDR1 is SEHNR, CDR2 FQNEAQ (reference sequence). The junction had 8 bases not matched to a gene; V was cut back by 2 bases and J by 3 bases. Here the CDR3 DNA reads TGTGCCAGCAGCTTAATTGGCGGGACAGGGGGGTACACCGGGGAGCTGTTTTTT. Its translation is CASSLIGGTGGYTGELFF.

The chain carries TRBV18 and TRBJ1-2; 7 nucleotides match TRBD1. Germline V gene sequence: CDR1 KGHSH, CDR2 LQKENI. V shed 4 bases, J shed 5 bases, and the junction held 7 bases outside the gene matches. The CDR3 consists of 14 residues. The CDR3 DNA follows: TGTGCCAGCTCACTGACAGGGTATGATTATGGCTACACCTTC. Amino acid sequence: CASSLTGYDYGYTF.

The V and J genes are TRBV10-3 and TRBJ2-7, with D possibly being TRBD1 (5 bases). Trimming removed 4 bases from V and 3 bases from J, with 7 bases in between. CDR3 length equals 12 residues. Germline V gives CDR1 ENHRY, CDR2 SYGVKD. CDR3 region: CAISGDSYEQYF. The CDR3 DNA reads TGTGCCATCAGTGGCGACAGCTACGAGCAGTACTTC.

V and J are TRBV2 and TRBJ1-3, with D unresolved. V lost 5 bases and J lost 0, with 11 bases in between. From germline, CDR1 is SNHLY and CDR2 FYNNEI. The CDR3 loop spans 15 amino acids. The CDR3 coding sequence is TGTGCCAGCAGTCCTCAGTTGCACTCTGGAAACACCATATATTTT. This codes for CASSPQLHSGNTIYF.

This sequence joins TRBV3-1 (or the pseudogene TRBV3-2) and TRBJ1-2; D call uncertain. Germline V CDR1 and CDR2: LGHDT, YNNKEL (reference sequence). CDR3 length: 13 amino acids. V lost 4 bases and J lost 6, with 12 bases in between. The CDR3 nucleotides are TGTGCCAGCAGCCGCGGGGTGCAAGATGGCTACACCTTC. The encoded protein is CASSRGVQDGYTF.

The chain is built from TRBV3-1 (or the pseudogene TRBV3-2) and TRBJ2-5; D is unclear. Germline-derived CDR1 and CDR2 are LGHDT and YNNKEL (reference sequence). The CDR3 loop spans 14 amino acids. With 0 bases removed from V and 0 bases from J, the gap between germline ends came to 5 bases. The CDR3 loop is CASSQDNYQETQYF. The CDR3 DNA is TGTGCCAGCAGCCAAGATAACTACCAAGAGACCCAGTACTTC.

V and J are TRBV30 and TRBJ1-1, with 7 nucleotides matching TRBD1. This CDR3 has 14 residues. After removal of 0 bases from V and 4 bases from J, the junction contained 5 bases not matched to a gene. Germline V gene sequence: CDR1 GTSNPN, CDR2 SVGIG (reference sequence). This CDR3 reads CAWSVIQGSTEAFF. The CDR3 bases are TGTGCCTGGAGTGTTATACAGGGGAGCACTGAAGCTTTCTTT.

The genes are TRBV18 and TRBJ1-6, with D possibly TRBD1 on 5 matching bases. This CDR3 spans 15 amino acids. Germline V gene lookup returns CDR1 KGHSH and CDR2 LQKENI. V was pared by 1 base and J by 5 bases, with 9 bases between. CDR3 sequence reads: CASSPRTTDNSPLHF. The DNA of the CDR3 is TGTGCCAGCTCACCACGGACAACAGATAATTCACCCCTCCACTTT.

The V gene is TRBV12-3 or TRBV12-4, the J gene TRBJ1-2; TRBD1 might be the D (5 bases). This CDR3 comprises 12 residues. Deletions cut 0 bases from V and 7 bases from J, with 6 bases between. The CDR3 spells CASSLAGAGYTF. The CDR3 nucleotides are TGTGCCAGCAGTTTAGCTGGGGCTGGCTACACCTTC.

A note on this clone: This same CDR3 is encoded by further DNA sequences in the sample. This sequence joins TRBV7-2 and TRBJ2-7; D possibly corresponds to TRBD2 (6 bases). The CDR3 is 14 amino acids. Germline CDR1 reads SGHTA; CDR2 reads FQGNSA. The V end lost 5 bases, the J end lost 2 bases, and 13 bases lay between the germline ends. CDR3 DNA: TGTGCCAGCAGCCCACTAGCCGGGGCCTACGAGCAGTACTTC. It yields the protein CASSPLAGAYEQYF. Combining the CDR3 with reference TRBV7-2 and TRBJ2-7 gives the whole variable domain GAGVSQSPSNKVTEKGKDVELRCDPISGHTALYWYRQSLGQGLEFLIYFQGNSAPDKSGLPSDRFSAERTGGSVSTLTIQRTQQEDSAVYLCASSPLAGAYEQYFGPGTRLTVT.